The sequence of this T cell receptor (beta chain) was determined in a study of early T cells in non-severe SARS-CoV-2 infection. Via MiXCR, TCRdb re-called the 5' RACE reads, giving one row per CDR3 protein. The profile shows 60,000 or so distinct CDR3 sequences, 12% of them singletons. This clonotype was seen ten or more times. The CDR3 consists of 17 residues. From germline, CDR1 is DFQATT and CDR2 SNEGSKA (reference sequence). Trimming left V 0 bases short and J 3 bases short, with 17 bases between. The sequenced sample consisted of whole blood. The chain carries TRBV20-1 and TRBJ1-4, with D possibly matching TRBD1 (6 bases). The receptor was isolated from an adult who was a healthcare worker with PCR-confirmed SARS-CoV-2 infection or an uninfected control (not recorded which). CDR3 region: CSARDPGAGRANEKLFF. For the CDR3, the DNA is TGCAGTGCTAGAGATCCGGGGGCAGGGAGAGCTAATGAAAAACTGTTTTTT.